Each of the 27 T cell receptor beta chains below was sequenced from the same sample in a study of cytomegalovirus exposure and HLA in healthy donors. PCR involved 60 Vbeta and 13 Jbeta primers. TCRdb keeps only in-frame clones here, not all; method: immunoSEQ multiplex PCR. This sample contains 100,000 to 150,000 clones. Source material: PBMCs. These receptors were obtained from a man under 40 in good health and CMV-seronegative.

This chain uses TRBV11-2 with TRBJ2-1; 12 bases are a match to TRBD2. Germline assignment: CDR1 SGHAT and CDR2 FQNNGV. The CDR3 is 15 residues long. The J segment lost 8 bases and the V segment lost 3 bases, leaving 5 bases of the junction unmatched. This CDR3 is CASSLGTSGYDEQFF. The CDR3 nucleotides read TGTGCCAGCAGCTTGGGGACTAGCGGGTATGATGAGCAGTTCTTC.

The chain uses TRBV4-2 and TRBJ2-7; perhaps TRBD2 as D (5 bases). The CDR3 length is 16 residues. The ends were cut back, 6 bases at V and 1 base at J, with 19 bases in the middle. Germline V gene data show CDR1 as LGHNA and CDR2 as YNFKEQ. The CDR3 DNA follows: TGTGCCAGCAGACAGAGTTACGGGGAAGTTTCCTACGAGCAGTACTTC. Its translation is CASRQSYGEVSYEQYF.

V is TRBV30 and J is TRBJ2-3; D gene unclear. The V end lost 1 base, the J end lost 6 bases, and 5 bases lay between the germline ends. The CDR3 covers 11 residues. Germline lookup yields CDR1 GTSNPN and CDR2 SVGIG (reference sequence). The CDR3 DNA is TGTGCCTGGAGTGCCCGGGATACGCAGTATTTT. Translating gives CAWSARDTQYF. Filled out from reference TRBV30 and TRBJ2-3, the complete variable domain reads SQTIHQWPATLVQPVGSPLSLECTVEGTSNPNLYWYRQAAGRGLQLLFYSVGIGQISSEVPQNLSASRPQDRQFILSSKKLLLSDSGFYLCAWSARDTQYFGPGTRLTVL.

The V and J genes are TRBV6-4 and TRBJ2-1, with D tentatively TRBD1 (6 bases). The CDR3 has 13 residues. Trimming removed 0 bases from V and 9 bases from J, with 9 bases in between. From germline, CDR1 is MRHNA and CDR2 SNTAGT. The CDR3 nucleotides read TGTGCCAGCAGTGACTCGCCCAGGGGTGAGCAGTTCTTC. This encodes CASSDSPRGEQFF.

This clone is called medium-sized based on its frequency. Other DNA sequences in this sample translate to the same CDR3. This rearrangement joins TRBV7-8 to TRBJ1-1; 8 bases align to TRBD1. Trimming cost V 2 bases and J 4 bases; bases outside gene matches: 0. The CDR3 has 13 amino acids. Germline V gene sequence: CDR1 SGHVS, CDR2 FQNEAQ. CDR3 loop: CASSLTGGTEAFF. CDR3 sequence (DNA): TGTGCCAGCAGCTTAACAGGGGGCACTGAAGCTTTCTTT.

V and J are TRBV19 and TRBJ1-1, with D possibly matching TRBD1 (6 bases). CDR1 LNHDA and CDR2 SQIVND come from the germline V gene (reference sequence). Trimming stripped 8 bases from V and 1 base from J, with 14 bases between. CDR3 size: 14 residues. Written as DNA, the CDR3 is TGTGCCAGTCGACAGGTCCCTAAGAACACTGAAGCTTTCTTT. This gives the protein CASRQVPKNTEAFF.

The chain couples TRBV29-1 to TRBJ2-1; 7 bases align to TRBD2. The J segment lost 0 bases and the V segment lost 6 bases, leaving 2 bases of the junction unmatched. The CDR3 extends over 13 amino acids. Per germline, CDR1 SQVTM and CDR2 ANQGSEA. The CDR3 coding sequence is TGCAGCGTGGAGCGGGACTCCTACAATGAGCAGTTCTTC. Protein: CSVERDSYNEQFF.

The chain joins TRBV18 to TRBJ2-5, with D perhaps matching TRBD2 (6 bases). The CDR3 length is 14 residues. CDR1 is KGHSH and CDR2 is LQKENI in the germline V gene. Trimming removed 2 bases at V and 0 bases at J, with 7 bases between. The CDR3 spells CASSPSSDQETQYF. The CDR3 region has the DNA TGTGCCAGCTCACCATCTAGCGACCAAGAGACCCAGTACTTC.

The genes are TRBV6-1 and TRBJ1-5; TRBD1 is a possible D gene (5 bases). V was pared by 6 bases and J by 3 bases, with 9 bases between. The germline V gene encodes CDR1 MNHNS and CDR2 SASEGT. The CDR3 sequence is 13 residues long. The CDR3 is CASSLQVNQPQHF. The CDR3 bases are TGTGCCAGCAGCCTACAGGTCAATCAGCCCCAGCATTTT.

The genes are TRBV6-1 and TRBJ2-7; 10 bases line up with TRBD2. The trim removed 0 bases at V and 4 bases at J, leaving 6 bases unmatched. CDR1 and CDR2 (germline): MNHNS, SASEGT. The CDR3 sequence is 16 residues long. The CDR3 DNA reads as TGTGCCAGCAGTGAAGCGAGGTGGGGACTAGCGTACGAGCAGTACTTC. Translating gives CASSEARWGLAYEQYF.

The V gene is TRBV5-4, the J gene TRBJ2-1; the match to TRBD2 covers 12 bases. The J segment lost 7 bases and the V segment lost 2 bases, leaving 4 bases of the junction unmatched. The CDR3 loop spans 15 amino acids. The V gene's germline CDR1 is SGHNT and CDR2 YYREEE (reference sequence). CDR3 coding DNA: TGTGCCAGCAGCTTTCGACTAGCGGGAGAGAATGAGCAGTTCTTC. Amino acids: CASSFRLAGENEQFF.

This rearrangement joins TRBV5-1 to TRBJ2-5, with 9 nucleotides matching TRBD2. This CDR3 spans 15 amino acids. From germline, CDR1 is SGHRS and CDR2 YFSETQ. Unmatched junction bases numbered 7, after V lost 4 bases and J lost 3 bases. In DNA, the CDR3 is TGCGCCAGCAGCCCCCGGGTAGCGGGAGAAGAGACCCAGTACTTC. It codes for CASSPRVAGEETQYF.

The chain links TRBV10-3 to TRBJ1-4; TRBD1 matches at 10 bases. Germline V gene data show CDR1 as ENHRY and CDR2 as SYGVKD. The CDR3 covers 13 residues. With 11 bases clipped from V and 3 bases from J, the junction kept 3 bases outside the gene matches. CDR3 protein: CASTGGPNEKLFF. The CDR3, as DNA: TGTGCCTCGACAGGGGGCCCTAATGAAAAACTGTTTTTT.

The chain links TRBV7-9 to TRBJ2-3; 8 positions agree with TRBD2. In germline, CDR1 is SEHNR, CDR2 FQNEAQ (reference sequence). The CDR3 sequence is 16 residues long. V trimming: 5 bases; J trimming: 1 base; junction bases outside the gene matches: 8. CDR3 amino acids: CASSTGLVGGTDTQYF. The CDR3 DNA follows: TGTGCCAGCAGCACGGGACTAGTCGGAGGCACAGATACGCAGTATTTT.

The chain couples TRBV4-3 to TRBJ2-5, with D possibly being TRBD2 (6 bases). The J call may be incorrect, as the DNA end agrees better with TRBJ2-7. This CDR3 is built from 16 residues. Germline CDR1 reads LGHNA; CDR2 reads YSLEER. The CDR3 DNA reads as TGCGCCAGCAGCCAAGAGGTAGCGGAGAGCTCCTACGAGCAGTACTTC. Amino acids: CASSQEVAESSYEQYF.

CDR3 protein: CASSADRGPWDTGELFF. The CDR3 DNA is TGTGCCAGCAGCGCCGACAGGGGGCCGTGGGACACCGGGGAGCTGTTTTTT. This chain joins TRBV11-3 and TRBJ2-2; the match to TRBD1 covers 10 bases. This CDR3 is built from 17 residues. Germline-derived CDR1 and CDR2 are SGHNT and YENEEA. Unmatched junction bases numbered 9, after V lost 5 bases and J lost 3 bases. Full variable domain (remainder filled in from reference TRBV11-3 and TRBJ2-2): EAGVVQSPRYKIIEKKQPVAFWCNPISGHNTLYWYLQNLGQGPELLIRYENEEAVDDSQLPKDRFSAERLKGVDSTLKIQPAELGDSAVYLCASSADRGPWDTGELFFGEGSRLTVL.

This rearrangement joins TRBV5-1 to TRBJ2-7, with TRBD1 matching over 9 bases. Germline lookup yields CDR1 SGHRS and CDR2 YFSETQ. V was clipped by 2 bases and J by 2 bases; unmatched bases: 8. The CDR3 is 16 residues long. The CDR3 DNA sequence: TGCGCCAGCAGCTTATATGCGGGACAGGGAGCCTACGAGCAGTACTTC. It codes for CASSLYAGQGAYEQYF.

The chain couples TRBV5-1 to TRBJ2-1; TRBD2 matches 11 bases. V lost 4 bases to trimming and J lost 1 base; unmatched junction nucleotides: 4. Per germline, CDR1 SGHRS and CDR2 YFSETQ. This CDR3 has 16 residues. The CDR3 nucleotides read TGCGCCAGCAGCACGTGGACTAGCGGGTCCTACAATGAGCAGTTCTTC. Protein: CASSTWTSGSYNEQFF.

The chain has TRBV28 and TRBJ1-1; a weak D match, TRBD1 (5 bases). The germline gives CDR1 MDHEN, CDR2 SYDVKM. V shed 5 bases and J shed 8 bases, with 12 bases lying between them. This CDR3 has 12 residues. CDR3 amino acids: CASSQTGTEAFF. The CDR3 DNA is TGTGCCAGCAGTCAAACAGGTACGGAAGCTTTCTTT. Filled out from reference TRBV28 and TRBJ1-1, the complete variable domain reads DVKVTQSSRYLVKRTGEKVFLECVQDMDHENMFWYRQDPGLGLRLIYFSYDVKMKEKGDIPEGYSVSREKKERFSLILESASTNQTSMYLCASSQTGTEAFFGQGTRLTVV.

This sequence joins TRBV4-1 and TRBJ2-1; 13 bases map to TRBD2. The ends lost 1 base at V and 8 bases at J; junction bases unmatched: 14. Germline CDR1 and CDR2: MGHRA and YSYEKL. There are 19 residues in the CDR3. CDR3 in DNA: TGCGCCAGCAGCCAAGGGTTGGCCGGGACTAGCGGGAAAAGCGATGAGCAGTTCTTC. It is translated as CASSQGLAGTSGKSDEQFF.

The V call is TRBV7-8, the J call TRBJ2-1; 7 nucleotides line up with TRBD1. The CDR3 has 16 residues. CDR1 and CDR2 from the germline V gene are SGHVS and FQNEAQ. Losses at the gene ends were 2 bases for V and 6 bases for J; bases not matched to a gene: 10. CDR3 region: CASSLKWDSKPNEQFF. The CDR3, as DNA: TGTGCCAGCAGCTTAAAGTGGGACAGTAAACCCAATGAGCAGTTCTTC.

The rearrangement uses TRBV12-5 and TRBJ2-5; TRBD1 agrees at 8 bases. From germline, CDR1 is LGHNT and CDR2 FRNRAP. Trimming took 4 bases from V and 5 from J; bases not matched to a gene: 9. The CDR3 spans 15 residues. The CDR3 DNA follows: TGTGCTAGTGGTTGGGTAAGGACAGGGCGGGAGACCCAGTACTTC. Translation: CASGWVRTGRETQYF.

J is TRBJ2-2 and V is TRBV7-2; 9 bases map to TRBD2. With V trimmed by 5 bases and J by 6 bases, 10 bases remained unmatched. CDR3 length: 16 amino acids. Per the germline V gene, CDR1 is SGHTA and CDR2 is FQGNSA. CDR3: CASSPTWAGGAGELFF. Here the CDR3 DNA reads TGTGCCAGCAGCCCCACCTGGGCGGGGGGGGCCGGGGAGCTGTTTTTT.

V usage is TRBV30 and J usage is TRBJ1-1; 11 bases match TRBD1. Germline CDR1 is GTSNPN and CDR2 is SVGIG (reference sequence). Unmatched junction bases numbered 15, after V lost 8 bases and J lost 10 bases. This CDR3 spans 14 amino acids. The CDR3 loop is CATTPVGDRGGAFF. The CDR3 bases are TGTGCCACAACCCCGGTGGGGGACAGGGGGGGAGCTTTCTTT.

CDR3 DNA: TGTGCCAGCAGGGACGGGACAGCGAACACTGAAGCTTTCTTT. It yields the protein CASRDGTANTEAFF. The chain joins TRBV28 to TRBJ1-1, with 7 bases fitting TRBD1. The CDR3 is 14 amino acids. Trimming removed 6 bases from V and 1 base from J; junction bases left unmatched: 5. CDR1 and CDR2 from the germline V gene are MDHEN and SYDVKM.

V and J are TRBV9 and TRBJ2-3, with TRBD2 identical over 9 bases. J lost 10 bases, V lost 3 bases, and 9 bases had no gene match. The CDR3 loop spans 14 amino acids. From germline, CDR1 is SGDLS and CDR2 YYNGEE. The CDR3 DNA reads TGTGCCAGCAGCGCCGGGCTAGCGGGAATGGCGCAGTATTTT. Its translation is CASSAGLAGMAQYF.

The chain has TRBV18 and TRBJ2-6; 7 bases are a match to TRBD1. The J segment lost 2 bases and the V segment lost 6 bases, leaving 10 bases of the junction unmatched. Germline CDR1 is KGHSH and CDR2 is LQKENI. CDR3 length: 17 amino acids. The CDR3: CASSKTTGDTGANVLTF. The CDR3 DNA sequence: TGTGCCAGCTCCAAGACAACAGGGGACACTGGGGCCAACGTCCTGACTTTC.